Below, 8 T cell receptor beta chains from the same sample are listed, as sequenced in a study of blood T cell repertoires in COVID-19. Measured with immunoSEQ multiplex PCR; TCRdb has only the in-frame clones, and not every one. There are over 300,000 clones in the sample; approximately 88% occur only once, and around 6.6% lies in the top ten. Sequencing input: peripheral blood. These receptor sequences come from a young man who had recovered from COVID-19.

The chain uses TRBV18 and TRBJ1-5; D call uncertain. Germline values: CDR1 KGHSH, CDR2 LQKENI. This CDR3 region has 15 residues. Trimming left V 5 bases short and J 0 bases short, with 11 bases between. The CDR3 region is CASSGGHNSNQPQHF. In nucleotides, the CDR3 is TGTGCCAGCTCAGGAGGTCACAATAGCAATCAGCCCCAGCATTTT. Full variable domain (rest looked up from reference TRBV18 and TRBJ1-5): NAGVMQNPRHLVRRRGQEARLRCSPMKGHSHVYWYRQLPEEGLKFMVYLQKENIIDESGMPKERFSAEFPKEGPSILRIQQVVRGDSAAYFCASSGGHNSNQPQHFGDGTRLSIL.

The genes are TRBV11-1 and TRBJ2-5, with D unresolved. This CDR3 has 12 amino acids. V lost 5 bases and J 1 base, leaving 5 bases between the germline ends. CDR1 and CDR2 (germline): SGHAT, FQDESV (reference sequence). CDR3 in DNA: TGTGCCAGCAGCCCCCGCCAAGAGACCCAGTACTTC. This translates into CASSPRQETQYF.

This clone has only one observation. V gene TRBV6-5 combines with J gene TRBJ1-2; 7 nucleotides align to TRBD1. Trimming took 4 bases from V and 5 from J; bases not matched to a gene: 7. Germline V gene sequence: CDR1 MNHEY, CDR2 SVGAGI. CDR3 length equals 14 residues. CDR3 protein: CASSSRDSQYGYTF. For the CDR3, the DNA is TGTGCCAGCAGTTCCCGGGACAGCCAATATGGCTACACCTTC.

The J gene is TRBJ2-3, the V gene TRBV6-5, with 8 bases matching TRBD1. The CDR3 consists of 12 residues. The trim removed 9 bases at V and 4 bases at J, leaving 3 bases unmatched. Germline V gene lookup returns CDR1 MNHEY and CDR2 SVGAGI. CDR3 DNA sequence: TGTGCCAGTACAGGGGGTCCAGATACGCAGTATTTT. Residues: CASTGGPDTQYF.

DNA for the CDR3: TGTGCCAGCAGTCCGACCCCTCAGGTTAATTATGGCTACACCTTC. This translates into CASSPTPQVNYGYTF. The rearrangement joins TRBV27 to TRBJ1-2; no clear D. The CDR3 runs 15 residues. Germline V gene lookup returns CDR1 MNHEY and CDR2 SMNVEV (reference sequence). V lost 5 bases and J lost 5, with 18 bases in between.

The CDR3 loop is CASRGPLTGKETQYF. In DNA form, the CDR3 reads TGTGCCAGCAGGGGGCCCCTTACAGGGAAAGAGACCCAGTACTTC. The V gene is TRBV2, the J gene TRBJ2-5; D is possibly TRBD1 (6 bases). The V gene lost 6 bases and the J gene lost 3 bases, with 17 bases spanning the gap. In germline, CDR1 is SNHLY, CDR2 FYNNEI. The CDR3 extends over 15 amino acids.

This clone was found once. The rearrangement uses TRBV2 and TRBJ1-3; 7 bases are a match to TRBD1. CDR3 length: 15 amino acids. V was clipped by 7 bases and J by 0 bases; unmatched bases: 6. CDR1 is SNHLY and CDR2 is FYNNEI in the germline V gene. The CDR3 DNA sequence: TGTGCCAGCAACCCACAGGGGACCTCTGGAAACACCATATATTTT. It codes for CASNPQGTSGNTIYF.

V usage is TRBV6-5 and J usage is TRBJ1-2; 10 bases align to TRBD1. The germline gives CDR1 MNHEY, CDR2 SVGAGI. The CDR3 runs 14 residues. V lost 7 bases, J lost 2 bases, and 4 bases stayed unmatched. The CDR3 spells CASTRTGGNYGYTF. The CDR3 nucleotides are TGTGCCAGCACCCGGACAGGGGGGAACTATGGCTACACCTTC.